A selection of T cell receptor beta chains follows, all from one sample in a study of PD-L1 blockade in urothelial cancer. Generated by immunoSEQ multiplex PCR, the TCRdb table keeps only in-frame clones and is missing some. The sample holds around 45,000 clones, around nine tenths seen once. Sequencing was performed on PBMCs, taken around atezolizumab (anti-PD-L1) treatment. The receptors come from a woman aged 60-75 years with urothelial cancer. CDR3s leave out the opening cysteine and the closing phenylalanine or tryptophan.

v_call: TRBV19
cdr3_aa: ASSLRDYGYT

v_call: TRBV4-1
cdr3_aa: ASSDGQGSYEQY

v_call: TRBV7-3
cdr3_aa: ASSLAGATDTQY

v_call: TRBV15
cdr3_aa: ATSRELISGANVLT

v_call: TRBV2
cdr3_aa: ASSDGGEGSNQPQH

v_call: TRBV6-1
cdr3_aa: ASSSKNIQY

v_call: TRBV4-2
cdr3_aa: ASSQDGTSSYEQY

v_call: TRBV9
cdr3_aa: ASSVGQTGNTIY

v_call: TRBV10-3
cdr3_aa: ATTSIAGTYNEQF

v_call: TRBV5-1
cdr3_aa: ASSFVVSEETQY

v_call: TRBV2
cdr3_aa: ASSDVMRITDTQY

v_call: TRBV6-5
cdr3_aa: ASRRGSGNTIY

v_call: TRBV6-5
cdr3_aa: ASPGTGTNEKLF

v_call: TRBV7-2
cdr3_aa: ASSLASVETQY

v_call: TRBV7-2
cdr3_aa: ASSSRGGWDTEAF

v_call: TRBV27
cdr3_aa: ASSLVQGARNEQY

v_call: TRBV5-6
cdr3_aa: ASSSGTDTQY

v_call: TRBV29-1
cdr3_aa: SVERLGGDEQY

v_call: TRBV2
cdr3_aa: ASEAQPPTRAGYT

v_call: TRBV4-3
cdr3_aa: ASSEGQGQDEQY

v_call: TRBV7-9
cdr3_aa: ASSSSTGGTEAF

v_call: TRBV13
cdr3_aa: ASSLGLAGGRQTDTQY

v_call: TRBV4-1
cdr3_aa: ASSQQQNRAGELF

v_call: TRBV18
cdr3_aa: ASSPTGSSYGYT

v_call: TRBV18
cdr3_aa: ASSPNQRQPQH

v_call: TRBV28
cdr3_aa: ASNPSGTGLNQPQH

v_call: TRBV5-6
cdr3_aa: ASSILSSYNEQF

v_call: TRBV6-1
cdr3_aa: ASSDGGRKQY

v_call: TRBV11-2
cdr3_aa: ASSLEDSPYGYT

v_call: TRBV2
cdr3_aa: ASRGTGNQPQH

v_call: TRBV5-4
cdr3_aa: ASSRIAGVTGELF

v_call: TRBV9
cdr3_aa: ASSVGGQVAKNIQY

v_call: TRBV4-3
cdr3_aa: ASSRGSNNEQF

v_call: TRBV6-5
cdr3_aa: ASSRRGLAKNIQY

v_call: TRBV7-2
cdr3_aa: ASSTGLFLYEQY

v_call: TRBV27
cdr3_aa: ASSLFHGQSDEQY

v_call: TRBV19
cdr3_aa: ASSIPSGRTGEQF

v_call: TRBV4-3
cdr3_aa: ASSQLTGGLANTGELF

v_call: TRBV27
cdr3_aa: ASSSTIRGNTIY

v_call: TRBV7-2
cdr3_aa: ASRSLAGPYTDTQY

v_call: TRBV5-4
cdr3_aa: ASRPDSGRWEQY

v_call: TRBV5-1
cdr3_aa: ASSPYRGNTEAF

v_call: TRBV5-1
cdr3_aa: ASSLASGGTEAF

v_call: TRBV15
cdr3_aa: ATSRDPGGDQPQH